Listed below are T cell receptor beta chains from one sample, sequenced in a study of monozygotic twins with inflammatory bowel disease. TCRdb re-analyzed the 5' RACE reads; it lists each CDR3 protein once, without DNA. The table counts 400,000 to 500,000 distinct CDR3 sequences; 2% to 2.5% lies in the top ten. Material: blood. These TCRs come from a human donor with ulcerative colitis or Crohn's disease, or a healthy co-twin of an affected twin (not recorded which). Both conserved end residues are part of each CDR3. Each record gives: J gene, V gene, CDR3 protein.

>TRBJ2-1|TRBV10-3
CAISPTSGGLYNEQFF
>TRBJ1-1|TRBV6-1
CASTHGTENTEAFF
>TRBJ2-2|TRBV7-2
CASSQASGIGELFF
>TRBJ2-2|TRBV7-3
CASSSGLAFGELFF
>TRBJ2-7|TRBV27
CASSSQGAREQYF
>TRBJ2-2|TRBV5-1
CASTPSTSLDTGELFF
>TRBJ2-2|TRBV15
CATSRGLGTRDTGELFF
>TRBJ1-3|TRBV6-8
CASTPPGQDHSGNTIYF
>TRBJ2-3|TRBV20-1
CSAGRGANTDTQYF
>TRBJ2-1|TRBV3-1
CASSQDRVAKGSYNEQFF
>TRBJ2-1|TRBV27
CASSFRDRLSYNEQFF
>TRBJ1-5|TRBV19
CASGHSQNNQPQHF
>TRBJ2-1|TRBV7-9
CASRTGGPLNEQFF
>TRBJ2-3|TRBV20-1
CSARDKSGTRDTQYF
>TRBJ2-7|TRBV20-1
CSARELGRREYEQYF
>TRBJ2-2|TRBV25-1
CASSAQGSNTGELFF
>TRBJ1-2|TRBV29-1
CSVGDIWANYGYTF
>TRBJ2-3|TRBV20-1
CSATSRLATLSDTQYF
>TRBJ1-2|TRBV20-1
CSAVGQQGYGYTF
>TRBJ1-2|TRBV7-9
CASSSVSYGYTF
>TRBJ1-4|TRBV18
CASSPSPNRGLVEKLFF
>TRBJ2-1|TRBV27
CASSPRRGGISYNEQFF
>TRBJ2-7|TRBV28
CASSFPQGVGEQYF
>TRBJ2-5|TRBV28
CASSGTRGETQYF
>TRBJ2-2|TRBV20-1
CSALPPPTSYTGELFF
>TRBJ2-5|TRBV5-4
CASSLLRDSGQETQYF
>TRBJ2-3|TRBV18
CASSPQWSEDTQYF
>TRBJ2-1|TRBV18
CASSPASGPYNEQFF
>TRBJ1-2|TRBV18
CASSPGPTNYGYTF
>TRBJ2-1|TRBV20-1
CSAITPQRAYNEQFF
>TRBJ2-1|TRBV20-1
CSAAQTSQGQFF
>TRBJ2-1|TRBV5-4
CASRGRSANEQFF
>TRBJ2-5|TRBV7-9
CASSAARDLAETQYF
>TRBJ1-1|TRBV3-1
CASSQTGDTEAFF
>TRBJ2-1|TRBV20-1
CSASGGYGSYNEQFF
>TRBJ2-5|TRBV27
CASSQPGPTAETQYF
>TRBJ2-7|TRBV11-1
CASSLGPDRFSPLSSYEQYF
>TRBJ2-6|TRBV2
CASRTGASGANVLTF
>TRBJ2-7|TRBV27
CATRRGQSTYEQYF
>TRBJ1-1|TRBV20-1
CSAKGRRTEAFF
>TRBJ1-2|TRBV7-9
CASSGGYGYTF
>TRBJ2-5|TRBV18
CASSPFSGQETQYF
>TRBJ2-1|TRBV24-1
CATTGNSGSLDEQFF
>TRBJ2-1|TRBV10-3
CAIRGGASGYNEQFF
>TRBJ2-4|TRBV7-2
CASSLAAPGAKNIQYF
>TRBJ1-2|TRBV18
CASSPGQGLYGYTF
>TRBJ2-2|TRBV30
CAWNTAGPGELFF
>TRBJ2-1|TRBV19
CASSRTGTSSYNEQFF
>TRBJ1-2|TRBV5-1
CASSHQGRVYGYTF
>TRBJ1-1|TRBV5-1
CASSFAAGVNTEAFF
>TRBJ2-1|TRBV5-1
CASSLSALGGRKYNEQFF
>TRBJ1-1|TRBV18
CASSPPGQGMNTEAFF
>TRBJ1-1|TRBV7-8
CASSFSTQEQAFF
>TRBJ1-1|TRBV5-1
CASSLATGRNTEAFF
>TRBJ2-1|TRBV7-9
CASRTANEQFF
>TRBJ1-1|TRBV5-1
CASSLSDRVDSEAFF
>TRBJ2-3|TRBV15
CATSSQLADTQYF
>TRBJ2-4|TRBV7-2
CASSLARLSKGPGNIQYF
>TRBJ1-1|TRBV12-3/TRBV12-4
CASSIGTANTEAFF